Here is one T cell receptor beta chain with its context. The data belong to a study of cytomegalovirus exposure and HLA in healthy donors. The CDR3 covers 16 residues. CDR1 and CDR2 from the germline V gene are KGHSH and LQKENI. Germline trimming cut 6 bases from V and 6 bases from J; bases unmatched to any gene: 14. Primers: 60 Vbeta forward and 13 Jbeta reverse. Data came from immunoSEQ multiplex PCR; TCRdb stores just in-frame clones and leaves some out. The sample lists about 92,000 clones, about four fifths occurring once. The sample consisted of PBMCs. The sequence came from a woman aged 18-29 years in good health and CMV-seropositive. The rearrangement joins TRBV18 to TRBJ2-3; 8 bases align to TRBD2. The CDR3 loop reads CASSNRLAGGTDTQYF. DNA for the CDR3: TGTGCCAGCTCGAACCGATTGGCGGGGGGTACTGATACGCAGTATTTT.